Listed below are T cell receptor beta chains from one sample, sequenced in a study of blood T cell repertoires in COVID-19. Some clones are missing from TCRdb's copy, which holds only in-frame ones; the method was immunoSEQ multiplex PCR. The sample has roughly 500,000 clones, approximately 90% seen once. Sequenced material: PBMCs or T cells enriched from blood (not recorded which). The source is a woman between 55 and 75 years old who had recovered from COVID-19. The CDR3 runs from the conserved cysteine through the conserved F or W. A D gene is named only where the DNA matches it firmly. Only some rows state a clone size, as once, few, many or a class for expanded clones.

>TRBJ1-1|-|TRBV5-6|-
CASSLAGAGEGEAFF
TGTGCCAGCAGCTTGGCAGGGGCAGGGGAAGGTGAAGCTTTCTTT
>TRBJ1-1|once|TRBV18|TRBD1
CASSPDRGAEAFF
TGTGCCAGCTCACCAGACAGGGGAGCTGAAGCTTTCTTT
>TRBJ2-1|-|TRBV28|-
CASIPGHSLDTQFF
TGTGCCAGCATCCCGGGACACTCATTGGACACGCAGTTCTTC
>TRBJ2-1|-|TRBV5-1|-
CASRQPGRGFQFF
TGCGCCAGCAGGCAACCGGGCCGGGGTTTTCAGTTCTTC
>TRBJ2-7|once|TRBV7-2|-
CASSLGIGNEQYF
TGTGCCAGCAGCTTAGGAATCGGGAACGAGCAGTACTTC
>TRBJ1-2|-|TRBV2|-
CASSLNRAFPYGYTF
TGTGCCAGCAGTCTCAACAGGGCCTTTCCCTATGGCTACACCTTC
>TRBJ2-3|-|TRBV3-1/TRBV3-2|TRBD2
CASSQRGTTQTDTQYF
TGTGCCAGCAGCCAACGCGGGACTACCCAAACAGATACGCAGTATTTT
>TRBJ2-1|-|TRBV2|TRBD2
CASSLQPGGYNEQFF
TGTGCCAGCAGTCTTCAGCCGGGGGGCTACAATGAGCAGTTCTTC
>TRBJ1-2|-|TRBV3-1/TRBV3-2|TRBD1
CASRVQGARGYTF
TGTGCCAGCAGAGTCCAGGGGGCGCGGGGCTACACCTTC
>TRBJ2-1|-|TRBV27|TRBD2
CASSLYWRGAYNEQFF
TGTGCCAGCAGTTTATATTGGCGGGGGGCTTACAATGAGCAGTTCTTC
>TRBJ1-2|-|TRBV5-8|-
CASSFRYEANYGYTF
TGTGCCAGCAGCTTTAGATACGAAGCTAACTATGGCTACACCTTC
>TRBJ2-1|-|TRBV2|-
CAGGQYNEQFF
TGTGCCGGGGGACAATACAATGAGCAGTTCTTC
>TRBJ2-3|-|TRBV28|TRBD1
CASSSPSLQGAGDTQYF
TGTGCCAGCAGTTCCCCATCCTTACAGGGGGCGGGAGATACGCAGTATTTT
>TRBJ1-6|-|TRBV2|-
CASSGGQSNSPLHF
TGTGCCAGCAGTGGCGGGCAGAGCAATTCACCCCTCCACTTT